This is a list of T cell receptor beta chains from one sample in a study of blood T cells in healthy people across ages. TCRdb reprocessed the 5' RACE reads with MiXCR, giving one entry per CDR3 protein. Here the sample spans 1.5 million to 2 million distinct CDR3 sequences, approximately 39% being singletons. Sequenced material: blood. The origin of the receptors is a human donor in good health. Each CDR3 is given without its conserved first and last residue.

TRBV29-1	TRBJ1-1	SVEETGQGERAF
TRBV5-6	TRBJ1-2	ASSLPLDGEAYYGYT
TRBV29-1	TRBJ1-5	SVDTGSGQPQH
TRBV20-1	TRBJ2-4	SAGRGPKENIQY
TRBV12-3/TRBV12-4	TRBJ1-4	ASSVTGQGYEKLF
TRBV6-5	TRBJ2-7	ASSWRTGNYEQY
TRBV5-1	TRBJ2-7	ASSQQGTPSGSYEQY
TRBV7-2	TRBJ1-1	ARSLARSRAEAF
TRBV28	TRBJ2-7	ASSKQGSSSYEQY
TRBV7-2	-	ASSTGGTVSYEQY
TRBV7-2	TRBJ2-1	ASSYYGLAGQLGQF
TRBV6-5	TRBJ2-3	ASSPSWGHRTDTQY
TRBV20-1	TRBJ2-1	SARVTGTSGSSSYNEQF
TRBV12-3/TRBV12-4	TRBJ2-2	ASSSPMNTGELF
TRBV5-1	-	ASNLSEGGPYEQY
TRBV11-3	TRBJ2-4	ASSSPFVAKNIQY
TRBV10-3	TRBJ1-1	AISVTGGGNTEAF
TRBV3-1	TRBJ2-5	ASSQESRGRGSHQETQY
TRBV3-1	TRBJ2-1	ASSQDIAGAINEQF
TRBV28	TRBJ2-3	ASSSIAIAGGTDTQY
TRBV5-1	TRBJ1-2	ASSAQGTEGYT
TRBV11-1	TRBJ2-7	ASSVATSGVTYEQY
TRBV11-3	TRBJ2-7	ASSLGPLWEQY
TRBV12-3/TRBV12-4	TRBJ1-2	ASSPGQGLTNYGYT
TRBV4-3	TRBJ2-4	ASSQDAAGAIAKNIQY
TRBV9	TRBJ1-5	ASSEGLGKPQH
TRBV4-1	TRBJ1-1	ASSQDPQPEGWTEAF
TRBV4-3	TRBJ1-5	ASSQDQVQNQPQH
TRBV5-1	TRBJ2-5	ASSLVPPGQQETQY
TRBV29-1	TRBJ1-1	SAGTGGFGGTEAF
TRBV6-2/TRBV6-3	TRBJ2-5	ASSSRGVQETQY
TRBV5-1	TRBJ2-1	ASSLIGVEYEQF
TRBV7-2	TRBJ2-7	ASNFGRSYEQY
TRBV29-1	TRBJ2-1	SVILRDRGQGEQF
TRBV5-1	TRBJ2-1	ASSLVIGGYNEQF
TRBV20-1	TRBJ1-2	SAPYGGGYGYT
TRBV12-3/TRBV12-4	TRBJ2-3	ASSWTGGKDTQY
TRBV6-5	TRBJ1-1	ATEGSGNTEAF
TRBV7-9	TRBJ1-2	ASSFPSDRGGYT
TRBV6-2/TRBV6-3	TRBJ1-1	ASSPAASEAF
TRBV20-1	TRBJ2-1	SARAPGLAMNEQF
TRBV5-6	TRBJ2-5	ASSSTRTGKEETQY
TRBV20-1	TRBJ1-5	SARARTGSGQPQH
TRBV7-9	TRBJ2-3	ASSFDRGMQY
TRBV2	TRBJ1-2	ASSDFTANYGYT
TRBV7-9	TRBJ1-2	ASSLALRGHSGYT
TRBV4-3	TRBJ2-3	ASSQDWGARGTDTQY
TRBV29-1	TRBJ2-7	SVEDLARDEQY
TRBV18	TRBJ1-1	ASSPSGGRTEAF
TRBV10-3	TRBJ1-2	AIRQGELRGYT
TRBV6-5	TRBJ1-1	ASSYGGQENTEAF
TRBV5-1	TRBJ1-2	ASSQNMGGYT
TRBV10-3	TRBJ2-7	AISKPGQKEEQY
TRBV6-5	TRBJ2-7	ASSYGTSGAFYEQY
TRBV5-1	TRBJ2-5	ASSWSVGVETRY
TRBV29-1	-	SVETGQTYEQY
TRBV20-1	TRBJ1-4	SARISNEKLF
TRBV7-2	TRBJ1-5	ASSISSQPQH
TRBV4-1	TRBJ1-5	ASSQGRDSHWSNQPQH